The 3 T cell receptor beta chains given below trace back to one sample, sequenced in a study of vaccination and CD4 T cells after COVID-19. Antigens for these TCRs are unknown. Noted treatment: approximately 11-day PBMC culture with coronavirus spike peptide pools or control peptides (ViraFEST assay). The unexposed donor provided CD4+ T cells, which were taken before the COVID-19 pandemic (2011-2018). Sequencing of the DNA from cultured CD4+ T cells was carried out with the Oncomine TCR Beta short-read assay. MiXCR, run by TCRdb on the PCR reads, gives a single entry per CDR3 protein. The sample records 1,500 to 2,000 distinct CDR3 sequences, roughly 11% being singletons. The sequencing sample was made of CD4+ T cells from blood, cultured in vitro. The receptors originated from a human donor in good health.

In its sample, this clonotype is large. The chain recombines TRBV10-3 with TRBJ1-2, with D unclear. The germline V gene has CDR1 ENHRY and CDR2 SYGVKD. V was clipped by 2 bases and J by 8 bases, with 9 bases between them. The CDR3 has 12 amino acids. The CDR3 coding sequence is TGTGCCATCAGTGAGGCCCCGGAGGGCTACACCTTC. Residues: CAISEAPEGYTF.

This clonotype is medium-sized by share. V usage is TRBV27 and J usage is TRBJ2-7; no definite D call. CDR3 length: 13 amino acids. The V end lost 6 bases, the J end lost 3 bases, and 12 bases lay between the germline ends. Germline-derived CDR1 and CDR2 are MNHEY and SMNVEV (reference sequence). The CDR3: CASSMGISYEQYF. The CDR3, as DNA: TGTGCCAGCAGCATGGGGATAAGCTACGAGCAGTACTTC.

Comments on this clonotype: A much more abundant neighbour one base away suggests this may be a read error. V and J are TRBV10-3 and TRBJ2-3, with TRBD2 matching 9 bases. The CDR3 extends over 19 amino acids. The germline V gene encodes CDR1 ENHRY and CDR2 SYGVKD. CDR3 region: CASSGTSNPKGSSTDTRYF. The CDR3 DNA is TGTGCCAGCTCCGGGACTAGCAACCCTAAAGGCTCTAGCACAGATACGCGGTATTTT.